The rows below give T cell receptor beta chains drawn from one sample of a study of T cells in Graves' hyperthyroidism and ophthalmopathy. One entry per CDR3 protein results from TCRdb running MiXCR on the multiplex PCR reads. The sample has a few hundred thousand distinct CDR3 sequences, about a sixth seen once. The sequencing sample was made of blood. The receptor source for this set is a woman aged 40 to 50 with Graves' ophthalmopathy. CDR3s include the opening cysteine and the closing phenylalanine or tryptophan. A D gene is named only where the DNA matches it firmly. Size is omitted from some rows. Given values are once, few, many or a class for expanded clones.

V	length	D	size	J	DNA	CDR3
TRBV2	15	TRBD1	many	TRBJ1-1	TGTGCCAGCAGCGAGAGGGACAGGCGGTCCACTGAAGCTTTCTTT	CASSERDRRSTEAFF
TRBV6-1	13	.	.	TRBJ1-5	TGTGCCAGCATTGAACAGCTGAATCAGCCCCAGCATTTT	CASIEQLNQPQHF
TRBV11-2	12	.	many	TRBJ2-1	TGTGCCAGCAGACTTGGCCCCAATGAGCAGTTCTTC	CASRLGPNEQFF
TRBV20-1	15	TRBD1	many	TRBJ2-5	TGCAGTGCCCAGAAGCGGACAGGGGGAGGGGAGACCCAGTACTTC	CSAQKRTGGGETQYF
TRBV7-8	13	.	many	TRBJ1-1	TGTGCCAGCAGCTTAGAGTTTTACACTGAAGCTTTCTTT	CASSLEFYTEAFF
TRBV2	13	.	.	TRBJ2-7	TGTGCCAGCAGTGAAGCGCGAACGGATGTGCAGTACTTC	CASSEARTDVQYF
TRBV2	12	.	few	TRBJ1-2	TGTGCCAGTGGGAGAAGGGGGTATGGCTACACCTTC	CASGRRGYGYTF
TRBV30	15	.	few	TRBJ1-3	TGTGCCTGGAGCCGACAGTCGAGCTCTGGAAACACCATATATTTT	CAWSRQSSSGNTIYF
TRBV2	16	.	many	TRBJ2-3	TGTGCCAGCTGTGGAATGGACAGAGGCAACACAGATACGCAGTATTTT	CASCGMDRGNTDTQYF
TRBV6-5	16	TRBD2	many	TRBJ2-2	TGTGCCAGCAGTTTGGGACTAGCGCCTAACACCGGGGAGCTGTTTTTT	CASSLGLAPNTGELFF
TRBV11-2	14	TRBD2	many	TRBJ2-1	TGTGCCAGCAGCCCGAGCGGGAGGGGCAATGAGCAGTTCTTC	CASSPSGRGNEQFF
TRBV6-1	14	TRBD2	many	TRBJ2-1	TGTGCCAGCGAAGGGACTAGCGGTTACAATGAGCAGTTCTTC	CASEGTSGYNEQFF
TRBV6-2/TRBV6-3	15	.	few	TRBJ2-2	TGTGCCAGCAGTTACTGGGACACTAACACCGGGGAGCTGTTTTTT	CASSYWDTNTGELFF
TRBV28	17	.	many	TRBJ2-3	TGTGCCAGCAGTTTCAATCGGTTGGGGCGATACACAGATACGCAGTATTTT	CASSFNRLGRYTDTQYF
TRBV30	12	TRBD2	.	TRBJ2-1	TGTGCCTGGAGCGGGACTAGTAATGAGCAGTTCTTC	CAWSGTSNEQFF
TRBV5-5	14	.	many	TRBJ2-3	TGTGCCAGCAGCTTGGCCATTGGAGTGGATACGCAGTATTTT	CASSLAIGVDTQYF
TRBV7-9	16	.	.	TRBJ2-2	TGTGCCAGCAGCTTAGATCGGGGGCCCTACACCGGGGAGCTGTTTTTT	CASSLDRGPYTGELFF
TRBV6-5	14	.	many	TRBJ2-3	TGTGCCAGCAGTTATAACGGCAACACAGATACGCAGTATTTT	CASSYNGNTDTQYF
TRBV6-1	13	.	few	TRBJ2-3	TGTGCCAGCAGCCTTACCATCAGAGATACGCAGTATTTT	CASSLTIRDTQYF
TRBV6-1	15	TRBD1	many	TRBJ1-1	TGTGCCAGCAGACCGGGACAGGGAGGTAGGACTGAAGCTTTCTTT	CASRPGQGGRTEAFF
TRBV7-8	14	.	many	TRBJ1-2	TGTGCCAGCAGCCCCCGGCAGGGTATCTATGGCTACACCTTC	CASSPRQGIYGYTF
TRBV2	12	.	many	TRBJ2-3	TGTGCCAGCACCGGGGCCACAGATACGCAGTATTTT	CASTGATDTQYF
TRBV10-3	14	TRBD2	few	TRBJ2-1	TGTGCCATCAGTGAGCAGCGGGAGACGGGTGAGCAGTTCTTC	CAISEQRETGEQFF
TRBV12-3/TRBV12-4	14	.	few	TRBJ1-3	TGTGCCAGCTTGCTATGGGGATCTGGAAACACCATATATTTT	CASLLWGSGNTIYF
TRBV18	19	.	few	TRBJ2-2	TGTGCCAGCTCACCTAACCACACGGTCAGGGGGGCCGGTACCGGGGAGCTGTTTTTT	CASSPNHTVRGAGTGELFF
TRBV2	13	.	many	TRBJ2-5	TGTGCCAACCAAGGTACACGGGAGGAGACCCAGTACTTC	CANQGTREETQYF
TRBV20-1	15	TRBD2	.	TRBJ2-5	TGCAGTGCTAGCGGACTAGCGGGAGGGCCAGAGACCCAGTACTTC	CSASGLAGGPETQYF
TRBV11-2	14	.	many	TRBJ1-3	TGTGCCAGCAGCAAGGTTAACCCCGGAAACACCATATATTTT	CASSKVNPGNTIYF
TRBV12-3/TRBV12-4	15	TRBD2	few	TRBJ2-2	TGTGCCAGCAGTATACTAGCGGGGGTAAACGGGGAGCTGTTTTTT	CASSILAGVNGELFF
TRBV10-1	18	TRBD2	.	TRBJ2-2	TGCGCCAGCACCCGAGGGACTAGCGGGGACGCGAACACCGGGGAGCTGTTTTTT	CASTRGTSGDANTGELFF
TRBV20-1	13	.	few	TRBJ2-7	TGCAGTACCCCGGAGGGAGCCTCCTACGAGCAGTACTTC	CSTPEGASYEQYF
TRBV7-3	15	.	.	TRBJ2-5	TGTGCCAGCAGCCGAAGTGGACAGTTCCAAGAGACCCAGTACTTC	CASSRSGQFQETQYF
TRBV15	17	.	.	TRBJ2-7	TGTGCCACCAGCACTAATGTCGACCCCGTTCAAGGCTACGGGCAGTACTTC	CATSTNVDPVQGYGQYF
TRBV9	17	TRBD2	few	TRBJ2-3	TGTGCCAGCAGCGAGAACCTAGCGGAGCCTGGCACAGATACGCAGTATTTT	CASSENLAEPGTDTQYF
TRBV2	13	TRBD2	many	TRBJ2-1	TGTGCCAGCGTAGCGGGAGAGGGGGGTGAGCAGTTCTTC	CASVAGEGGEQFF
TRBV12-3/TRBV12-4	16	.	many	TRBJ1-5	TGTGCCAGCAGCCCTCGAGGAGGGGTAATCAATCAGCCCCAGCATTTT	CASSPRGGVINQPQHF